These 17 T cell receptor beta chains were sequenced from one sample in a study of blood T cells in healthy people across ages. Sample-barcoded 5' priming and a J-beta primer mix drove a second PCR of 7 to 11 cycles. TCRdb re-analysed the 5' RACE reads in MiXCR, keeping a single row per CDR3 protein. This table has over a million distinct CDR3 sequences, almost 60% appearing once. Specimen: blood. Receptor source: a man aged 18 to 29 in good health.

The CDR3 sequence: CSARDQSTDTQYF. The CDR3 region has the DNA TGCAGTGCTAGAGATCAGAGCACAGATACGCAGTATTTT. V gene TRBV20-1 combines with J gene TRBJ2-3; no firm D call. Trimming took off 0 bases at V and 0 bases at J, with 4 bases between the two ends. Germline V gives CDR1 DFQATT, CDR2 SNEGSKA (reference sequence). The CDR3 extends over 13 amino acids.

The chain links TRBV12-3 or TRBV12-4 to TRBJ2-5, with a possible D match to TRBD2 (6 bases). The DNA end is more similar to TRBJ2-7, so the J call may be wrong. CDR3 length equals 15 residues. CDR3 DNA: TGTGCCAGCAGTCTCGAGACTAGGTTTTGCCACGAGCAGTACTTC. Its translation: CASSLETRFCHEQYF.

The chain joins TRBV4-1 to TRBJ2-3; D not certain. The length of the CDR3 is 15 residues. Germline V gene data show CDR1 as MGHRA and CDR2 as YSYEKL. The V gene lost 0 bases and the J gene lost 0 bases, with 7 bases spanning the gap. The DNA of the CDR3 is TGCGCCAGCAGCCAAGATGTCCTGAGCACAGATACGCAGTATTTT. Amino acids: CASSQDVLSTDTQYF.

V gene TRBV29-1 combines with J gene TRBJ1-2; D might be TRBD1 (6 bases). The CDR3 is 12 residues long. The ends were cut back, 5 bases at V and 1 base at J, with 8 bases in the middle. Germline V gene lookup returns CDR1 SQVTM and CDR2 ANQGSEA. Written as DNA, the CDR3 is TGCAGCGTTCAGGGGATTAACTATGGCTACACCTTC. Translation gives CSVQGINYGYTF. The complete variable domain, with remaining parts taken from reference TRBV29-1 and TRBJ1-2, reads SAVISQKPSRDICQRGTSLTIQCQVDSQVTMMFWYRQQPGQSLTLIATANQGSEATYESGFVIDKFPISRPNLTFSTLTVSNMSPEDSSIYLCSVQGINYGYTFGSGTRLTVV.

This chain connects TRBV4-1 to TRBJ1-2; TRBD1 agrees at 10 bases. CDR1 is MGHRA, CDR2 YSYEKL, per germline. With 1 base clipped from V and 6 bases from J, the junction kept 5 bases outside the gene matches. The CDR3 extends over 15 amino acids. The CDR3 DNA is TGCGCCAGCAGCCAAGGACAGGGGGCGTCGGATGGCTACACCTTC. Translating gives CASSQGQGASDGYTF.

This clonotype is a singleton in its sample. CDR3 in DNA: TGTGCCAGCAGCGTAAGTGACAGGCAGTTCTTC. Translation: CASSVSDRQFF. The J gene is TRBJ2-1, the V gene TRBV9; a possible D gene is TRBD1 (5 bases). Germline assignment: CDR1 SGDLS and CDR2 YYNGEE. The CDR3 spans 11 residues. Trimming pared 1 base from V and 12 bases from J, leaving 8 bases between.

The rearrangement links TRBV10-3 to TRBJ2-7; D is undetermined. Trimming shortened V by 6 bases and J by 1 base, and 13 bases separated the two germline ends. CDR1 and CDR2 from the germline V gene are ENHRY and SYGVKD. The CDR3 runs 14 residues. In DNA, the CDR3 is TGTGCCATCAGCAGTCGGAACACTTCCTACGAGCAGTACTTC. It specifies CAISSRNTSYEQYF.

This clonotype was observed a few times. Here the CDR3 DNA reads TGTGCCAGCAGCCCGCCCTCGCGTGGGCAGTTCTTC. Amino acids: CASSPPSRGQFF. This sequence joins TRBV7-9 and TRBJ2-1, with unresolved D. The ends were cut back, 5 bases at V and 12 bases at J, with 14 bases in the middle. The V gene's germline CDR1 is SEHNR and CDR2 FQNEAQ (reference sequence). The CDR3 sequence is 12 residues long.

CDR3 DNA: TGCGCCAGCTCGATTCTAGCGGAGTCCTACAATGAGCAGTACTTC. Amino acids: CASSILAESYNEQYF. V usage is TRBV5-1 and J usage is TRBJ2-5; 7 bases agree with TRBD2. The CDR3 loop spans 15 amino acids. The V gene end was trimmed by 7 bases and the J gene end by 11 bases; junction bases not matched to a gene: 20. The germline gives CDR1 SGHRS, CDR2 YFSETQ.

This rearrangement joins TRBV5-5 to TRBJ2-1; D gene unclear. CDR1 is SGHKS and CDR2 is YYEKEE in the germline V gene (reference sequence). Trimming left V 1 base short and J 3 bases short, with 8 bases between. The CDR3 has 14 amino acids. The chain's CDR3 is CASSLIDNYNEQFF. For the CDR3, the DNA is TGTGCCAGCAGCTTGATAGACAACTACAATGAGCAGTTCTTC. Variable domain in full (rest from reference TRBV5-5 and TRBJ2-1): DAGVTQSPTHLIKTRGQQVTLRCSPISGHKSVSWYQQVLGQGPQFIFQYYEKEERGRGNFPDRFSARQFPNYSSELNVNALLLGDSALYLCASSLIDNYNEQFFGPGTRLTVL.

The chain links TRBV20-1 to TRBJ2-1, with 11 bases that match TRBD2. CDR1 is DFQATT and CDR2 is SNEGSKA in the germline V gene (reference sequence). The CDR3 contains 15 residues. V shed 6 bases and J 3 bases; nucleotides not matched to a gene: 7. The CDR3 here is CSAAGTSGRYNEQFF. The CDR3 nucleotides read TGCAGTGCAGCCGGGACTAGCGGACGCTACAATGAGCAGTTCTTC.

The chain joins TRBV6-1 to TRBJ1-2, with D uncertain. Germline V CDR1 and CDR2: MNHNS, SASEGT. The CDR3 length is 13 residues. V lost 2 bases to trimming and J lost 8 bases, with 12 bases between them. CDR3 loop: CASSEWERRGYTF. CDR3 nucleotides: TGTGCCAGCAGTGAATGGGAGAGACGCGGCTACACCTTC.

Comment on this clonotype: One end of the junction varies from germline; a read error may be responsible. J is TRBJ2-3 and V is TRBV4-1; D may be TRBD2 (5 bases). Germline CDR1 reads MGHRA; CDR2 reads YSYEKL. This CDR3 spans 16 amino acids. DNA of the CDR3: TGCGTCAGCAGCCAAGATCTAGCAATGAGCACAGATACGCAGTATTTT. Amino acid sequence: CVSSQDLAMSTDTQYF.

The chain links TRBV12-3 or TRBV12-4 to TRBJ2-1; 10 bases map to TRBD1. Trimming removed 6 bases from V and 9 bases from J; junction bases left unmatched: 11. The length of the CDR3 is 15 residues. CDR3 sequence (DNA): TGTGCCAGCAGAGAGACAGGGGGCGCCTTTGGTGAGCAGTTCTTC. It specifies CASRETGGAFGEQFF.

The CDR3 sequence is CATSDVTSGTDTQYF. CDR3 in DNA: TGTGCCACCAGTGATGTTACTAGCGGCACAGATACGCAGTATTTT. The V and J genes are TRBV24-1 and TRBJ2-3; 7 positions match TRBD2. V shed 3 bases, J shed 1 base, and the junction held 3 bases outside the gene matches. Germline V gives CDR1 KGHDR, CDR2 SFDVKD. The CDR3 sequence is 15 residues long.

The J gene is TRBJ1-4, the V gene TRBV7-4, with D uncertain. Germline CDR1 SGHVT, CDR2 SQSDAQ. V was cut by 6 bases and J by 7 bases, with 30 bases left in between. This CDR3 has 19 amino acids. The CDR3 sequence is CASSFNQRLLPVCIEKLFF. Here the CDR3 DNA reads TGTGCCAGCAGTTTCAATCAAAGGCTGCTACCCGTCTGTATTGAAAAACTGTTTTTT.

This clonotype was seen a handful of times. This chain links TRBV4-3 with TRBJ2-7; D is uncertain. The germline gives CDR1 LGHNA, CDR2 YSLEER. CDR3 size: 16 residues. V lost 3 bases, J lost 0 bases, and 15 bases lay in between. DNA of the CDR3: TGCGCCAGCAGCCACACCATTGCGACCAGCTCCTACGAGCAGTACTTC. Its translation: CASSHTIATSSYEQYF.